What follows is one TCR beta chain and its context. Its target is not known. Alongside a J-beta primer mix, a sample-barcoded 5' primer served in a second PCR lasting 7 to 11 cycles. TCRdb processed the 5' RACE reads anew with MiXCR; each CDR3 protein has one entry. Of about 1.5 million distinct CDR3 sequences listed, approximately 38% were seen once; the top ten hold 6.5% to 10%. This sample was taken from a study of blood T cells in healthy people across ages. Study context: Template switching recovered approximately one barcoded beta molecule for every two T cells. Broader study findings: Long-lived donors had more naive CD4+ cells and higher diversity than aged donors.

Germline CDR1 is SGHRS and CDR2 is YFSETQ. V was trimmed by 0 bases and J by 2 bases, leaving 17 bases between them. The CDR3 covers 17 residues. The source material was blood. The sequence was collected from a young woman in good health. The V and J genes are TRBV5-1 and TRBJ2-5, with D perhaps TRBD2 (6 bases). CDR3 DNA: TGCGCCAGCAGCTTGGGGGATTCCGGGACTGGACAAGAGACCCAGTACTTC. Residues: CASSLGDSGTGQETQYF.